This TCR beta chain originates from a study of beta chain features in type 1 diabetes. General study results and limits: VDJ junctions sequenced from type 1 diabetes patients showed fewer insertions and more deletions. A cDNA-based sequencing approach could over-represent cells with high TCR expression.

This clone occurred a few times. The antigen remains unidentified. Purity above 95% was achieved in all sorted populations. The CDR3 runs to 17 residues. Germline CDR1 reads SGHRS; CDR2 reads YFSETQ. Trimming cost V 0 bases and J 6 bases, with 18 bases left between them. The authors reverse transcribed all of the isolated RNA, so sequencing captured expressed TCRB transcripts. A few million reads were obtained on average from naive, central memory and regulatory T cell samples. Data came from immunoSEQ multiplex PCR; TCRdb stores just in-frame clones and leaves some out. The sample yields about 210,000 clones, approximately 11% seen once.

V and J are TRBV5-1 and TRBJ2-2; either TRBD1 or TRBD2 may supply D (5 bases each). What was sequenced was central memory CD4+ T cells from blood. The sequence was collected from a man aged 18 to 29 in good health. The CDR3 loop reads CASSLAVQGEGSGELFF. CDR3 DNA: TGCGCCAGCAGCTTGGCCGTGCAGGGAGAAGGTTCCGGGGAGCTGTTTTTT. The whole variable domain, filled in from reference TRBV5-1 and TRBJ2-2, reads KAGVTQTPRYLIKTRGQQVTLSCSPISGHRSVSWYQQTPGQGLQFLFEYFSETQRNKGNFPGRFSGRQFSNSRSEMNVSTLELGDSALYLCASSLAVQGEGSGELFFGEGSRLTVL.